The source of this T cell receptor (beta chain) is a study of CXCR3-negative and CXCR3-positive naive CD8 T cells. Germline V gene data show CDR1 as DFQATT and CDR2 as SNEGSKA (reference sequence). The CDR3 is 14 amino acids. Findings and caveats of the study: For CXCR3-positive naive cells, TRB CDR3s were more hydrophobic than those of CXCR3-negative naive cells. Memory CD8+ cells showed much lower diversity, while both naive subsets were comparably high. Naive cells used TRBV-TRBJ genes in much the same way whether CXCR3-negative or CXCR3-positive; memory cells did not.

Regarding this clonotype: Its antigen is still unknown.

UMI-labeled 5' RACE yielded the TRB cDNA libraries. TCRdb re-called the 5' RACE reads; one entry per CDR3 protein, DNA not given. This table lists about 86,000 distinct CDR3 sequences. The sequenced sample was naive CXCR3+ CD8+ T cells from blood. Subset noted: CD45RO-CCR7+CD27+CD95- naive CD8+ T cells expressing CXCR3 (TNR3+). This chain connects TRBV20-1 to TRBJ1-1. This TCR came from a human donor in good health. Some clones in this sample may be carry-over from other donors' samples. The CDR3 sequence: CSAPQGQAVTEAFF.